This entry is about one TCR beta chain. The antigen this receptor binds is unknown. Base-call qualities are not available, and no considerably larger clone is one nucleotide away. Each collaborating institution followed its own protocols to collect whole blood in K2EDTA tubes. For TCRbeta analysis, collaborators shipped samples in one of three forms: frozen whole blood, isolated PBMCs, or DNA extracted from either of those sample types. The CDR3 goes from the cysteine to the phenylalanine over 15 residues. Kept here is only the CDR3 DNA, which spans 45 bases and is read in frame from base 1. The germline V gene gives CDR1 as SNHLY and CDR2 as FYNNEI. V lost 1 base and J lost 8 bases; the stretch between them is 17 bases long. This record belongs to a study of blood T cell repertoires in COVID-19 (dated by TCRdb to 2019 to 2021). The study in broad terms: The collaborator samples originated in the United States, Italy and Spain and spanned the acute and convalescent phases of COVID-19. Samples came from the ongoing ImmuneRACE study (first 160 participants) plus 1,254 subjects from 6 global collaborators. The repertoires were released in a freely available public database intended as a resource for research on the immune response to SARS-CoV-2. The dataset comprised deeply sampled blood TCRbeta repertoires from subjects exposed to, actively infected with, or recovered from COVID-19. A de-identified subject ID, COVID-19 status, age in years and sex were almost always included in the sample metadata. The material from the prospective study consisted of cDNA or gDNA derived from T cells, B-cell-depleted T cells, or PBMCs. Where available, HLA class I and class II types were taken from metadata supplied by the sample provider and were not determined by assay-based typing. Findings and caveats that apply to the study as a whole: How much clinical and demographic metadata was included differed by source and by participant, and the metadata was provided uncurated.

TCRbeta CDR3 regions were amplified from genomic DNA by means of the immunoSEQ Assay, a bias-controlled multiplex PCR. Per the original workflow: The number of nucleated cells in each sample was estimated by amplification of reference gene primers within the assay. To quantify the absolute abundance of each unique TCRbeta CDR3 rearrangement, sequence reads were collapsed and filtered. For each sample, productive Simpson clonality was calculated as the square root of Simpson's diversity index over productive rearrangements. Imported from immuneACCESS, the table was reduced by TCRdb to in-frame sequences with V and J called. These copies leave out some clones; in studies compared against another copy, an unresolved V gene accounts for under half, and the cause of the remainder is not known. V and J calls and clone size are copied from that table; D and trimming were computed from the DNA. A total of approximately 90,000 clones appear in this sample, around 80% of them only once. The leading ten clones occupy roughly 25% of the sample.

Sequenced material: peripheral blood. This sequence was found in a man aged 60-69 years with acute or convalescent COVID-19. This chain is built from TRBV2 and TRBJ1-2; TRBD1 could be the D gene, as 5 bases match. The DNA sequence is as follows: TGTGCCAGCAGTGAAGTTGGTACGGGACTCGGAGGCTACACCTTC. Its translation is CASSEVGTGLGGYTF.